This note documents a single TCR beta chain sequence. The source of the sample is a study of blood T cell repertoires in COVID-19. With V trimmed by 2 bases and J by 6 bases, 6 bases remained unmatched. The CDR3 runs 16 residues. Germline V gene data show CDR1 as MNHEY and CDR2 as SVGEGT. The table came from immunoSEQ multiplex PCR; TCRdb's copy has only in-frame clones and leaves some out. The table records tens of thousands of clones, 65% to 85% of them present only once. Sequencing was carried out using peripheral blood. V gene TRBV6-2 or TRBV6-3 combines with J gene TRBJ2-1, with 11 nucleotides matching TRBD2. The sequence was collected from an elderly man with active or convalescent COVID-19. The CDR3 DNA is TGTGCCAGCAGTTACATGACTAGCGGGATGACCAATGAGCAGTTCTTC. It specifies CASSYMTSGMTNEQFF.